A single sample is the source of the 12 T cell receptor beta chains below, sequenced in a study of T cell responses to AZD1222 COVID-19 vaccine. Generated by immunoSEQ multiplex PCR, the TCRdb table keeps only in-frame clones and is missing some. The data show about 180,000 clones, 85% to 95% seen once. Sample: peripheral blood, taken 28 days after the second AZD1222 dose. The receptors were sampled from an adult who received the AZD1222 COVID-19 vaccine.

This chain connects TRBV29-1 to TRBJ2-5; tentative D call: TRBD1 (6 bases). The CDR3 spans 15 residues. Trimming took off 6 bases at V and 4 bases at J, with 21 bases between the two ends. CDR1 and CDR2 from the germline V gene are SQVTM and ANQGSEA. CDR3 sequence reads: CSVIDRTTAPETQYF. In DNA form, the CDR3 reads TGCAGCGTCATCGACAGGACGACGGCCCCAGAGACCCAGTACTTC.

This clone appeared once. The chain couples TRBV5-4 to TRBJ2-5; no firm D call. Germline values: CDR1 SGHNT, CDR2 YYREEE (reference sequence). Trimming removed 2 bases from V and 0 bases from J, with 8 bases in between. The CDR3 is 14 amino acids. The CDR3 DNA reads as TGTGCCAGCAGCTTAGAGTTGTACCAAGAGACCCAGTACTTC. Protein sequence: CASSLELYQETQYF.

This chain links TRBV6-5 with TRBJ1-5, with no clear D. The germline V gene encodes CDR1 MNHEY and CDR2 SVGAGI. This CDR3 has 15 amino acids. Trimming cost V 8 bases and J 0 bases, with 14 bases left between them. CDR3 amino acids: CASWRQTISNQPQHF. CDR3 bases: TGTGCCAGCTGGCGGCAGACCATTAGCAATCAGCCCCAGCATTTT.

The chain joins TRBV5-1 to TRBJ1-3; possible D gene TRBD1, 5 bases. Germline CDR1 reads SGHRS; CDR2 reads YFSETQ. The CDR3 contains 17 residues. V lost 0 bases and J lost 0, with 13 bases in between. This CDR3 reads CASSLVPGRTSGNTIYF. In DNA, the CDR3 is TGCGCCAGCAGCTTGGTTCCGGGACGGACCTCTGGAAACACCATATATTTT. Full variable domain (remainder filled in from reference TRBV5-1 and TRBJ1-3): KAGVTQTPRYLIKTRGQQVTLSCSPISGHRSVSWYQQTPGQGLQFLFEYFSETQRNKGNFPGRFSGRQFSNSRSEMNVSTLELGDSALYLCASSLVPGRTSGNTIYFGEGSWLTVV.

The table lists this clone with a count of one. The CDR3 protein is CASSRRSSGGRETQYF. For the CDR3, the DNA is TGTGCCAGCAGCCGCCGCTCTAGCGGGGGGAGGGAGACCCAGTACTTC. The chain has TRBV13 and TRBJ2-5, with 11 bases fitting TRBD2. The CDR3 is 16 amino acids. Trimming took 5 bases from V and 5 from J; bases not matched to a gene: 10. From germline, CDR1 is PRHDT and CDR2 FYEKMQ (reference sequence).

The rearrangement links TRBV7-2 to TRBJ1-2; no definite D call. CDR1 is SGHTA, CDR2 FQGNSA, per germline. This CDR3 has 14 residues. V dropped 5 bases and J dropped 0 bases, with 10 bases sitting between them. The CDR3 region has the DNA TGTGCCAGCAGCCTGGAAGTTTCTAACTATGGCTACACCTTC. Amino acid sequence: CASSLEVSNYGYTF.

The chain combines TRBV2 with TRBJ1-4; TRBD1 is a possible D gene (5 bases). Per germline, CDR1 SNHLY and CDR2 FYNNEI. This CDR3 comprises 14 residues. Trimming shortened V by 4 bases and J by 8 bases, and 14 bases separated the two germline ends. CDR3 sequence (DNA): TGTGCCAGCAGTGGGGGGAGAGGAGGCGAAAAACTGTTTTTT. It specifies CASSGGRGGEKLFF.

This clone was observed a few times. J is TRBJ2-7 and V is TRBV19; D perhaps matches TRBD1 (5 bases). V was shortened by 3 bases and J by 3 bases, with 12 bases between the two germline ends. This CDR3 has 14 residues. Germline V gives CDR1 LNHDA, CDR2 SQIVND (reference sequence). CDR3 sequence reads: CASSMGDSIYEQYF. The CDR3 DNA is TGTGCCAGTAGTATGGGCGACAGTATCTACGAGCAGTACTTC.

The genes are TRBV16 and TRBJ1-1; TRBD1 is a possible D gene (5 bases). CDR1 is KGHSY and CDR2 is FQNENV in the germline V gene. Trimming left V 1 base short and J 4 bases short, with 13 bases between. CDR3 length: 15 residues. CDR3 amino acids: CASSQWIGAGTEAFF. DNA of the CDR3: TGTGCCAGCAGCCAATGGATCGGGGCGGGCACTGAAGCTTTCTTT.

The genes are TRBV19 and TRBJ1-6; TRBD1 matches at 8 bases. The CDR3 has 14 amino acids. With V trimmed by 8 bases and J by 6 bases, 6 bases remained unmatched. The germline gives CDR1 LNHDA, CDR2 SQIVND (reference sequence). In DNA form, the CDR3 reads TGTGCCAGTGGACAGGGATATACTAATTCACCCCTCCACTTT. It is translated as CASGQGYTNSPLHF.

The chain combines TRBV6-4 with TRBJ2-3, with 7 bases that match TRBD1. J was trimmed by 4 bases and V by 0 bases; bases with no gene match: 1. This CDR3 has 14 residues. Germline V gene lookup returns CDR1 MRHNA and CDR2 SNTAGT. CDR3 in amino acids: CASSDSTGADTQYF. CDR3 bases: TGTGCCAGCAGTGACTCTACAGGGGCAGATACGCAGTATTTT.

The chain has TRBV5-1 and TRBJ1-1; possible D gene TRBD1, 5 bases. The CDR3 totals 15 residues. Germline V CDR1 and CDR2: SGHRS, YFSETQ. V was pared by 5 bases and J by 1 base, with 15 bases between. The CDR3 bases are TGCGCCAGCAGTGAGATTCAGGGTCAGAACACTGAAGCTTTCTTT. Amino acids: CASSEIQGQNTEAFF.